The 32 T cell receptor beta chains listed next were all sequenced from one sample in a study of T cell therapy after organ transplantation. IFN-gamma-secreting cells were captured from therapy product cells restimulated about 4 hours with a CMV peptide pool. For these receptors, no antigen is known. The assay was immunoSEQ multiplex PCR, and TCRdb's table has in-frame clones only and misses some. The sample holds over a thousand clones, 37% seen once. Sequencing used cultured CD8+ T cells. Receptors originate from a human patient who had received a solid organ transplant and had CMV disease. Some of these T cells may belong to the graft donor.

This clone turned up a few times. This rearrangement joins TRBV25-1 to TRBJ1-1, with a tentative D call TRBD1 (5 bases). The CDR3 runs 14 residues. CDR1 and CDR2 (germline): MGHDK, SYGVNS. V was clipped by 2 bases and J by 8 bases, with 15 bases between them. CDR3 coding DNA: TGTGCCAGCAGTGAACTGGGCCCGTGGGGGGAAGCTTTCTTT. Translated: CASSELGPWGEAFF. The variable domain in full, completed from reference TRBV25-1 and TRBJ1-1, reads EADIYQTPRYLVIGTGKKITLECSQTMGHDKMYWYQQDPGMELHLIHYSYGVNSTEKGDLSSESTVSRIRTEHFPLTLESARPSHTSQYLCASSELGPWGEAFFGQGTRLTVV.

On this clone: Other DNA sequences within the sample encode an identical CDR3. CDR3 sequence: CASSQEPEREQYF. Here the CDR3 DNA reads TGCGCCAGCAGCCAAGAGCCGGAAAGGGAGCAGTACTTC. V usage is TRBV4-3 and J usage is TRBJ2-7, with D uncertain. CDR3 size: 13 residues. Per germline, CDR1 LGHNA and CDR2 YSLEER. V was shortened by 0 bases and J by 7 bases, with 10 bases between the two germline ends.

Details on this clone: The sample holds other DNA sequences that translate to the same CDR3. J is TRBJ2-7 and V is TRBV4-3; D is uncertain. Trimming stripped 1 base from V and 0 bases from J, with 10 bases between. This CDR3 has 15 residues. Germline assignment: CDR1 LGHNA and CDR2 YSLEER. The CDR3: CASSQVADLSYEQYF. The DNA of the CDR3 is TGCGCCAGCAGCCAAGTTGCGGATCTCTCCTACGAGCAGTACTTC.

The V and J genes are TRBV28 and TRBJ2-3; D tentatively reads TRBD1 or TRBD2 (5 bases each). Germline lookup yields CDR1 MDHEN and CDR2 SYDVKM. The CDR3 extends over 14 amino acids. The V end was cut by 2 bases, the J end by 4 bases, with 10 bases between. This CDR3 reads CASSLGTPPDTQYF. The DNA of the CDR3 is TGTGCCAGCAGTTTAGGGACGCCGCCAGATACGCAGTATTTT. The variable domain in full, with the rest retrieved from reference TRBV28 and TRBJ2-3, is DVKVTQSSRYLVKRTGEKVFLECVQDMDHENMFWYRQDPGLGLRLIYFSYDVKMKEKGDIPEGYSVSREKKERFSLILESASTNQTSMYLCASSLGTPPDTQYFGPGTRLTVL.

Remarks on this clone: The junction shows a germline mismatch at one end, possibly a read error. The chain joins TRBV5-5 to TRBJ2-3; 13 positions agree with TRBD2. The V gene's germline CDR1 is SGHKS and CDR2 YYEKEE (reference sequence). The CDR3 runs 16 residues. The CDR3 DNA is TGCGCCAGCAGCCTCGGGACTAGCGGGAATAGAGATACGCAGTATTTT. This codes for CASSLGTSGNRDTQYF.

Details on this clone: Other DNA sequences in the sample encode the same CDR3. This sequence joins TRBV4-3 and TRBJ2-1; D might be TRBD1 (6 bases). Germline CDR1 and CDR2: LGHNA and YSLEER. V was cut by 4 bases and J by 3 bases, with 7 bases left in between. This CDR3 has 13 amino acids. CDR3: CASSPDSYNEQFF. As DNA, the CDR3 is TGCGCCAGCAGCCCGGACAGCTACAATGAGCAGTTCTTC.

With respect to this clone: Other DNA sequences in the same sample also yield this CDR3. The chain joins TRBV19 to TRBJ2-1; 9 bases match TRBD1. Unmatched junction bases numbered 3, after V lost 4 bases and J lost 2 bases. Germline V gene lookup returns CDR1 LNHDA and CDR2 SQIVND (reference sequence). The CDR3 contains 15 residues. CDR3 nucleotides: TGTGCCAGTAGTACCGGGACAGGGACCTACAATGAGCAGTTCTTC. It encodes CASSTGTGTYNEQFF.

In regard to this clone: The same CDR3 can be traced to other DNA sequences in this sample. This chain connects TRBV4-3 to TRBJ1-2; D not resolved. CDR1 is LGHNA, CDR2 YSLEER, per germline. V shed 0 bases and J shed 2 bases, with 7 bases lying between them. The CDR3 runs 14 residues. CDR3 DNA: TGCGCCAGCAGCCAAGAGACGGGGAACTATGGCTACACCTTC. This gives the protein CASSQETGNYGYTF.

This clone turned up a few times. At the DNA level, this CDR3 is encoded by other sequences in the same sample as well. V and J are TRBV4-3 and TRBJ2-7; unclear D gene. Germline CDR1 reads LGHNA; CDR2 reads YSLEER. The CDR3 consists of 14 residues. V gave up 0 bases and J gave up 2 bases, with 8 bases separating them. The CDR3 coding sequence is TGCGCCAGCAGCCAAGAGCCGGGTCCCTACGAGCAGTACTTC. The encoded protein is CASSQEPGPYEQYF.

The chain has TRBV6-5 and TRBJ1-2; the D is unclear. This CDR3 comprises 13 residues. Trimming removed 2 bases at V and 6 bases at J, with 10 bases between. Germline-derived CDR1 and CDR2 are MNHEY and SVGAGI. As DNA, the CDR3 is TGTGCCAGCAGTTACGGGGAGGTGGATGGCTACACCTTC. Translating gives CASSYGEVDGYTF.

This clone is classed as large (0.1 to 1%). The rearrangement links TRBV4-3 to TRBJ2-2; D ambiguous. This CDR3 region has 14 residues. Germline V gives CDR1 LGHNA, CDR2 YSLEER. V lost 1 base and J lost 8, with 11 bases in between. In DNA, the CDR3 is TGCGCCAGCAGCCAAGCCGACGTGGGAGGGGAGCTGTTTTTT. This encodes CASSQADVGGELFF.

On this clone: This may be a read error, as it is one base from a much larger clone. Within the sample, other DNA sequences also encode this same CDR3. The chain carries TRBV4-3 and TRBJ2-1; D could derive from TRBD1 or TRBD2 (5 bases each). Germline V lookup: CDR1 LGHNA, CDR2 YSLEER. V lost 0 bases and J lost 0, with 9 bases in between. The CDR3 has 16 residues. CDR3 sequence: CASSQDAGSSYNEQFF. The CDR3 DNA is TGCGCCAGCAGCCAAGACGCAGGGAGCTCCTACAATGAGCAGTTCTTC.

The chain has TRBV19 and TRBJ1-4, with a possible D match to TRBD1 (5 bases). Germline assignment: CDR1 LNHDA and CDR2 SQIVND (reference sequence). V lost 5 bases to trimming and J lost 3 bases, with 13 bases between them. The CDR3 extends over 15 amino acids. CDR3 region: CASSPWDGSNEKLFF. The CDR3 DNA reads TGTGCCAGTAGTCCCTGGGACGGATCTAATGAAAAACTGTTTTTT.

In its sample, this clone is large (0.1 to 1%). This chain links TRBV4-3 with TRBJ2-2; the D is unclear. CDR1 and CDR2 (germline): LGHNA, YSLEER. CDR3 size: 12 residues. Trimming cost V 4 bases and J 7 bases, with 7 bases left between them. The CDR3 DNA follows: TGCGCCAGCAGCCCTACGGACGGGGAGCTGTTTTTT. This gives the protein CASSPTDGELFF.

V gene TRBV28 combines with J gene TRBJ1-4; D uncertain. The V gene lost 3 bases and the J gene lost 0 bases, with 5 bases spanning the gap. The CDR3 runs to 14 residues. Germline assignment: CDR1 MDHEN and CDR2 SYDVKM. For the CDR3, the DNA is TGTGCCAGCAGTTTCATGGCAACTAATGAAAAACTGTTTTTT. It is translated as CASSFMATNEKLFF.

This clone was counted only a few times. The chain uses TRBV5-6 and TRBJ1-6, with 7 bases matching TRBD1. Losses at the gene ends were 0 bases for V and 7 bases for J; bases not matched to a gene: 10. This CDR3 region has 17 residues. Germline V CDR1 and CDR2: SGHDT, YYEEEE. The CDR3 DNA follows: TGTGCCAGCAGCTTGGAGGACAGGATCGCTGGGAATTCACCCCTCCACTTT. Encoded protein: CASSLEDRIAGNSPLHF. The complete variable domain, with remaining parts taken from reference TRBV5-6 and TRBJ1-6, reads DAGVTQSPTHLIKTRGQQVTLRCSPKSGHDTVSWYQQALGQGPQFIFQYYEEEERQRGNFPDRFSGHQFPNYSSELNVNALLLGDSALYLCASSLEDRIAGNSPLHFGNGTRLTVT.

By sample fraction, this clone is large. The rearrangement joins TRBV28 to TRBJ1-5; D remains unclear. CDR1 and CDR2 from the germline V gene are MDHEN and SYDVKM. The CDR3 has 14 residues. The ends were cut back, 3 bases at V and 4 bases at J, with 10 bases in the middle. CDR3 loop: CASSFLQTNQPQHF. As DNA, the CDR3 is TGTGCCAGCAGTTTTCTACAAACGAATCAGCCCCAGCATTTT.

Only a few counts were recorded for this clone. The chain joins TRBV5-1 to TRBJ2-2; 8 bases match TRBD2. This CDR3 is 14 amino acids long. The germline V gene encodes CDR1 SGHRS and CDR2 YFSETQ. V lost 5 bases to trimming and J lost 7 bases; unmatched junction nucleotides: 7. CDR3 loop: CASSLPGGHGELFF. Written as DNA, the CDR3 is TGCGCCAGCAGTCTACCGGGAGGGCACGGGGAGCTGTTTTTT. The full variable domain, completed using reference TRBV5-1 and TRBJ2-2, is KAGVTQTPRYLIKTRGQQVTLSCSPISGHRSVSWYQQTPGQGLQFLFEYFSETQRNKGNFPGRFSGRQFSNSRSEMNVSTLELGDSALYLCASSLPGGHGELFFGEGSRLTVL.

V usage is TRBV7-9 and J usage is TRBJ1-2, with 7 positions matching TRBD1. V shed 3 bases, J shed 2 bases, and the junction held 6 bases outside the gene matches. This CDR3 has 15 residues. CDR1 and CDR2 from the germline V gene are SEHNR and FQNEAQ (reference sequence). The CDR3 here is CASSFIETGNYGYTF. The CDR3 nucleotides read TGTGCCAGCAGCTTTATTGAGACAGGGAACTATGGCTACACCTTC.

This rearrangement joins TRBV4-3 to TRBJ2-7, with D unresolved. The CDR3 sequence is 15 residues long. V was cut by 0 bases and J by 4 bases, with 13 bases left in between. In germline, CDR1 is LGHNA, CDR2 YSLEER. The CDR3 DNA reads TGCGCCAGCAGCCAAGACCCATTCGAGAAATACGAGCAGTACTTC. Encoded protein: CASSQDPFEKYEQYF.

This clone was recorded a few times. The chain is built from TRBV6-5 and TRBJ1-2, with a tentative D call TRBD1 (5 bases). CDR3 length: 14 residues. The V gene lost 2 bases and the J gene lost 5 bases, with 12 bases spanning the gap. CDR1 and CDR2 (germline): MNHEY, SVGAGI. CDR3 coding DNA: TGTGCCAGCAGTTACGAAGGGGCGCAATATGGCTACACCTTC. Translating gives CASSYEGAQYGYTF.

In its sample, this clone is large. Other DNA sequences from this sample encode an identical CDR3 as well. The chain has TRBV4-3 and TRBJ1-2; D is unresolved. This CDR3 has 14 amino acids. V was trimmed by 0 bases and J by 2 bases, leaving 7 bases between them. The V gene's germline CDR1 is LGHNA and CDR2 YSLEER. The CDR3 bases are TGCGCCAGCAGCCAAGAAACGGGCAACTATGGCTACACCTTC. Amino acids: CASSQETGNYGYTF.

The V gene is TRBV28, the J gene TRBJ2-7; no definite D call. V dropped 6 bases and J dropped 7 bases, with 13 bases sitting between them. Per the germline V gene, CDR1 is MDHEN and CDR2 is SYDVKM. The CDR3 loop spans 12 amino acids. The CDR3 sequence is CASSPTTWEQYF. The CDR3 bases are TGTGCCAGCAGCCCCACCACCTGGGAGCAGTACTTC.

The table lists this clone with a few counts. Other DNA sequences in this specimen translate into the identical CDR3. The J gene is TRBJ2-1, the V gene TRBV4-3; D is ambiguous. Germline V gene sequence: CDR1 LGHNA, CDR2 YSLEER. The CDR3 is made up of 13 amino acids. V dropped 0 bases and J dropped 15 bases, with 15 bases sitting between them. CDR3 amino acids: CASSQEPERPAFF. The CDR3 nucleotides read TGCGCCAGCAGCCAAGAACCGGAGAGACCCGCGTTCTTC.

This chain connects TRBV4-3 to TRBJ2-2; a possible D gene is TRBD2 (6 bases). The CDR3 has 15 residues. Germline V gene lookup returns CDR1 LGHNA and CDR2 YSLEER. The V end lost 0 bases, the J end lost 6 bases, and 11 bases lay between the germline ends. The CDR3 sequence is CASSQDNGRSGELFF. As DNA, the CDR3 is TGCGCCAGCAGCCAAGATAACGGGAGATCCGGGGAGCTGTTTTTT.

Points on this clone: An end of the junction does not agree with germline; a read error may underlie this. This chain uses TRBV4-3 with TRBJ2-2, with a possible D match to TRBD2 (6 bases). CDR1 LGHNA and CDR2 YSLEER come from the germline V gene. This CDR3 has 15 residues. CDR3 sequence: CASSQNGDWGGELLF. In DNA form, the CDR3 reads TGCGCCAGCAGCCAAAACGGAGACTGGGGCGGGGAGCTGCTTTTT.

This clone occurred once. This chain connects TRBV4-3 to TRBJ2-1; D might be TRBD2 (6 bases). The germline V and J ends were trimmed by 0 bases and 2 bases, with 11 bases remaining between them. The length of the CDR3 is 16 residues. Germline V CDR1 and CDR2: LGHNA, YSLEER. The DNA for the CDR3 is TGCGCCAGCAGCCAAGATGCGGGGAGTGCCTACAATGAGCAGTTCTTC. It translates to CASSQDAGSAYNEQFF.

In the case of this clone: A much larger clonotype is one base distant, so this may be a read error. This sample also contains other DNA sequences that code for the same CDR3. The chain joins TRBV4-3 to TRBJ2-7, with 7 bases lining up with TRBD2. Germline V gene lookup returns CDR1 LGHNA and CDR2 YSLEER. The CDR3 sequence is 19 residues long. V shed 0 bases and J 0 bases; nucleotides not matched to a gene: 14. DNA for the CDR3: TGCGCCAGCAGCCAAGATTGGGGGGGGAACGGGGTAAGCTCCTACGAGCAGTACTTC. It encodes CASSQDWGGNGVSSYEQYF.

The chain joins TRBV6-5 to TRBJ1-5, with TRBD1 matching over 7 bases. The V and J ends lost 9 bases and 0 bases, in that order; junction bases with no gene match: 8. Germline CDR1 and CDR2: MNHEY and SVGAGI. The CDR3 loop spans 15 amino acids. The CDR3 DNA reads TGTGCCAGTCTCAAATACAGGGGTAGCAATCAGCCCCAGCATTTT. This sequence encodes CASLKYRGSNQPQHF.

This clone was observed once. The gene calls are TRBV7-8 and TRBJ2-7; possible D gene TRBD2, 7 bases. Germline values: CDR1 SGHVS, CDR2 FQNEAQ. V was clipped by 1 base and J by 9 bases, with 13 bases between them. The CDR3 is 13 residues long. CDR3 sequence: CASSLVGEGVQYF. CDR3 bases: TGTGCCAGCAGCTTAGTGGGGGAGGGGGTGCAGTACTTC.

This clone counts as large. This specimen includes other DNA sequences encoding the same CDR3. This chain links TRBV4-3 with TRBJ2-7, with unresolved D. With 0 bases removed from V and 3 bases from J, the gap between germline ends came to 6 bases. Germline CDR1 is LGHNA and CDR2 is YSLEER. The CDR3 is 13 residues long. CDR3 in DNA: TGCGCCAGCAGCCAAGAACGCGACTACGAGCAGTACTTC. Translation: CASSQERDYEQYF.

The V call is TRBV4-3, the J call TRBJ2-7; TRBD2 agrees at 8 bases. The germline V gene has CDR1 LGHNA and CDR2 YSLEER. J gave up 0 bases and V 4 bases, and 5 bases lay outside the gene matches. This CDR3 contains 15 residues. CDR3 residues: CASSLLADLSYEQYF. The CDR3 nucleotides are TGCGCCAGCAGCCTACTAGCGGACCTCTCCTACGAGCAGTACTTC.